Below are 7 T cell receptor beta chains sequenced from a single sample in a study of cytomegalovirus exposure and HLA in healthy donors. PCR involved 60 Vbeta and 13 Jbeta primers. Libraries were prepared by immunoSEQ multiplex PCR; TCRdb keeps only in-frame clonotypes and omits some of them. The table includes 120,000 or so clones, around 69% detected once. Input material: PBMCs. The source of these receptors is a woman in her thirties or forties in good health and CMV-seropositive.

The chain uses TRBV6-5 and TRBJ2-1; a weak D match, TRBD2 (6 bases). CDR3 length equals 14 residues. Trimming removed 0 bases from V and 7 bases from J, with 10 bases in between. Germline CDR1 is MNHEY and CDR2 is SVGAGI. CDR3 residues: CASSYSRGGNEQFF. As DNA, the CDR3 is TGTGCCAGCAGTTACTCGAGGGGAGGTAATGAGCAGTTCTTC.

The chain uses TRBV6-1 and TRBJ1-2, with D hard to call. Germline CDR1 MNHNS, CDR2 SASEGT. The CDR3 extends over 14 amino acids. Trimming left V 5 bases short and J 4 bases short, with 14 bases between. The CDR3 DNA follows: TGTGCCAGCAGTCCTTTCGCGGGAGGCTATGGCTACACCTTC. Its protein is CASSPFAGGYGYTF.

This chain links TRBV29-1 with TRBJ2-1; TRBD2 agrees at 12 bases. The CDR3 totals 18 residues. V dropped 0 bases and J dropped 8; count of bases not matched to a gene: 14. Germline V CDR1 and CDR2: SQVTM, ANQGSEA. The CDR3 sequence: CSVEEWGSSGRASDEQFF. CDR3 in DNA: TGCAGCGTTGAAGAGTGGGGGTCTAGCGGGAGGGCCTCGGATGAGCAGTTCTTC.

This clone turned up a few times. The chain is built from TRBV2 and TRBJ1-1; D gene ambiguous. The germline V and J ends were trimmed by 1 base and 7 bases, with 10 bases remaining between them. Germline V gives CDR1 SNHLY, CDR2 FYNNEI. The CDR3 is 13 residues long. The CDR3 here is CASSEVRAGEAFF. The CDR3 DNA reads TGTGCCAGCAGTGAAGTGAGGGCCGGTGAAGCTTTCTTT.

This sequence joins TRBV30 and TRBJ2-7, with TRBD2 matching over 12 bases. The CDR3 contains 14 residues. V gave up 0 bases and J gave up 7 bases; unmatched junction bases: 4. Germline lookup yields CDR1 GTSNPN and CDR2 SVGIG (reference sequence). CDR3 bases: TGTGCCTGGAGTGTCTCTAGCGGGGGGGGAGAGCAGTACTTC. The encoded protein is CAWSVSSGGGEQYF.

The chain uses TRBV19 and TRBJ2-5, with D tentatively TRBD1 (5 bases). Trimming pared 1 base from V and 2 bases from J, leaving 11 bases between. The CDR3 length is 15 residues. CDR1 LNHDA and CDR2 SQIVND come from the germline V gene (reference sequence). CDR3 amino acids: CASSIAVGQQETQYF. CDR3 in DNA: TGTGCCAGTAGTATAGCGGTGGGGCAGCAAGAGACCCAGTACTTC.

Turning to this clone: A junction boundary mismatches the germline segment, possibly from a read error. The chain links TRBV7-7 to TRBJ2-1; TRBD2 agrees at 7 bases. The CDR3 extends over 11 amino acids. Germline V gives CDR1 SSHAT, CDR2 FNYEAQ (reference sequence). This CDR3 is CASSSGGEQFF. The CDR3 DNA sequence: TGTGCTAGCAGCTCCGGGGGGGAGCAGTTCTTC.